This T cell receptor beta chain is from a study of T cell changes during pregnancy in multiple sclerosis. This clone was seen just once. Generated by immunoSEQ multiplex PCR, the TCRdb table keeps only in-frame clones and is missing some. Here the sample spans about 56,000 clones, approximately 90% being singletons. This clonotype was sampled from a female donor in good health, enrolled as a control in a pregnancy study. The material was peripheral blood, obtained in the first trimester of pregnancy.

Written as DNA, the CDR3 is TGCGCCAGCAGCCGCGAAACGGGACAGGGGCCTGGGAAACTGTTTTTT. Its translation: CASSRETGQGPGKLFF. The gene calls are TRBV5-1 and TRBJ1-4, with TRBD1 matching 10 bases. This CDR3 is 16 amino acids long. V trimming: 4 bases; J trimming: 11 bases; junction bases outside the gene matches: 14. Germline CDR1 SGHRS, CDR2 YFSETQ. The full variable domain, its missing parts supplied by reference TRBV5-1 and TRBJ1-4, is KAGVTQTPRYLIKTRGQQVTLSCSPISGHRSVSWYQQTPGQGLQFLFEYFSETQRNKGNFPGRFSGRQFSNSRSEMNVSTLELGDSALYLCASSRETGQGPGKLFFGSGTQLSVL.